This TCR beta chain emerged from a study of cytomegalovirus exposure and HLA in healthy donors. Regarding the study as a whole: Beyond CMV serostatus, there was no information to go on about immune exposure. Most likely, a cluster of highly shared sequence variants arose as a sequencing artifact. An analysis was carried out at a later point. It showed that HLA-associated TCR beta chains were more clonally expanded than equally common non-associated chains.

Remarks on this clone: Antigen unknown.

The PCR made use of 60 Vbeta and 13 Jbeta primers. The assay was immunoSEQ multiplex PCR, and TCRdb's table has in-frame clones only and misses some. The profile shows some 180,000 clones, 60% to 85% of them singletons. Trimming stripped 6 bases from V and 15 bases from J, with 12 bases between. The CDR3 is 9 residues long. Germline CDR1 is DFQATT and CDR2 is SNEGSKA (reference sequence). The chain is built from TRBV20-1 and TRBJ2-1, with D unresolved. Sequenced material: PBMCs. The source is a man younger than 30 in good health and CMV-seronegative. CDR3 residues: CSAQPSAFF. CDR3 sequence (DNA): TGCAGTGCCCAGCCGAGCGCGTTCTTC.